This T cell receptor beta chain was sequenced in a study of T cells in Graves' hyperthyroidism and ophthalmopathy. At the level of the study: Peripheral blood collection took place at initial diagnosis, before any treatment.

Template material for amplifying TCR beta CDR3 regions consisted of RNA transcripts. HTBI primers were employed in a first-round RT-PCR of the TCR CDR3. TCRdb re-called the multiplex PCR reads with MiXCR, one entry per CDR3 protein. The profile shows over 350,000 distinct CDR3 sequences, roughly 15% of them singletons. This CDR3 region has 11 residues. Looked up from germline, CDR1 is DFQATT and CDR2 is SNEGSKA (reference sequence). Exclusion criteria comprised uncontrolled infection, other autoimmune disease, pregnancy or lactation. Out of over 7.5 ml of fresh peripheral blood came the PBMCs. The TCR comes from a young man with Graves' ophthalmopathy. This chain links TRBV20-1 with TRBJ1-5; D is uncertain. What was sequenced was blood. In nucleotides, the CDR3 is TGCAGCGTGGAAGGGATTCAGCCCCAGCATTTT. Translated: CSVEGIQPQHF.